The 32 T cell receptor beta chains below come from one sample, sequenced in a study of T cell clonality in common variable immunodeficiency. Study-level points and caveats: In common variable immunodeficiency, TCR beta chains reportedly carried fewer deletions and N-nucleotide insertions.

For these receptors, no antigen is known. Here immunoSEQ multiplex PCR was the method, and the copy in TCRdb shows in-frame clones only, minus some. The sample is made up of around 30,000 clones, none counted only once. Sequenced input: peripheral blood mononuclear cells. The receptors were sampled from a human donor with common variable immunodeficiency.

With respect to this clone: The read is 3 residues too short to cover the CDR3 end, so that end is filled in from the germline J gene. The gene calls are TRBV5-5 and TRBJ2-1; 9 nucleotides align to TRBD1. Germline trimming cut 4 bases from V and 2 bases from J; bases unmatched to any gene: 4. Germline lookup yields CDR1 SGHKS and CDR2 YYEKEE (reference sequence). The CDR3 spans 15 residues. The CDR3 sequence: CASSDRGGAYNEQFF. The sequenced part of the CDR3 DNA is TGTGCCAGCAGCGACAGGGGGGGGGCCTACAATGAG.

This CDR3 is CASTTTGTNTEAFF. The sequenced CDR3 bases are TGTGCCAGTACCACGACAGGAACGAACACTGAA. The chain carries TRBV19 and TRBJ1-1; D might be TRBD1 (6 bases). The read ends 3 residues early relative to the CDR3; the germline J gene fills the gap. With 7 bases removed from V and 1 base from J, the gap between germline ends came to 13 bases. Germline V gene data show CDR1 as LNHDA and CDR2 as SQIVND (reference sequence). This CDR3 has 14 amino acids. The full variable domain, its missing parts supplied by reference TRBV19 and TRBJ1-1, is DGGITQSPKYLFRKEGQNVTLSCEQNLNHDAMYWYRQDPGQGLRLIYYSQIVNDFQKGDIAEGYSVSREKKESFPLTVTSAQKNPTAFYLCASTTTGTNTEAFFGQGTRLTVV.

Worth noting for this clone: The observed sequence ends 3 residues before the CDR3 terminus, with the missing tail filled in from the germline J gene. The gene calls are TRBV5-1 and TRBJ2-1; TRBD1 is a possible D gene (5 bases). Germline values: CDR1 SGHRS, CDR2 YFSETQ. The V end was cut by 0 bases, the J end by 0 bases, with 7 bases between. The length of the CDR3 is 15 residues. The CDR3 sequence: CASSLVGDSYNEQFF. CDR3 DNA, as far as it was read: TGCGCCAGCAGCTTGGTAGGGGACTCCTACAATGAG.

This clone was picked up many times. The read finishes 3 residues shy of the CDR3 end, and the germline J gene is used to complete it. V gene TRBV7-9 combines with J gene TRBJ2-7; TRBD1 aligns across 11 bases. Trimming cost V 3 bases and J 4 bases; bases outside gene matches: 5. Germline V lookup: CDR1 SEHNR, CDR2 FQNEAQ (reference sequence). This CDR3 is built from 15 residues. This CDR3 reads CASSFSDRGPYEQYF. The CDR3 bases that were read are TGTGCCAGCAGCTTTTCGGACAGGGGGCCTTACGAG.

On this clone: The read comes to an end 3 residues before the CDR3 does, leaving the germline J gene to fill in the end. The V and J genes are TRBV20-1 and TRBJ2-7; D is possibly TRBD1 (5 bases). Trimming cost V 6 bases and J 6 bases, with 21 bases left between them. Germline CDR1 reads DFQATT; CDR2 reads SNEGSKA (reference sequence). This CDR3 has 14 residues. CDR3 protein: CSAEKGQLHVEQYF. The part of the CDR3 DNA that was read is TGCAGTGCGGAAAAGGGGCAGCTCCATGTCGAG.

Notes on this clone: Read coverage stops 3 residues before the CDR3 terminus; the germline J gene supplies the remainder. This sequence joins TRBV7-2 and TRBJ2-7; D is unclear. CDR1 and CDR2 (germline): SGHTA, FQGNSA. This CDR3 comprises 12 residues. Between the trimmed V and J ends, which lost 3 bases and 3 bases, there was a span of 6 bases. Partial CDR3 DNA: TGTGCCAGCAGCTTGCGAAACTACGAG. Protein: CASSLRNYE. The whole CDR3 region reads CASSLRNYEQYF.

This clone was seen a handful of times. The CDR3 is cut off 3 residues early in the read; its end comes from the germline J gene. The J gene is TRBJ2-7, the V gene TRBV10-3, with 8 bases that match TRBD1. CDR1 is ENHRY, CDR2 SYGVKD, per germline. After removal of 10 bases from V and 5 bases from J, the junction contained 7 bases not matched to a gene. This CDR3 spans 12 amino acids. The CDR3 loop is CASRGPKNEQYF. CDR3 DNA (partial): TGTGCCAGCAGGGGGCCTAAGAACGAG.

This clone was observed a few times. From the germline J gene comes the end of the CDR3, since the read stops 3 residues before it. V usage is TRBV6-1 and J usage is TRBJ2-1, with 8 bases fitting TRBD2. The CDR3 covers 15 residues. Germline CDR1 and CDR2: MNHNS and SASEGT. Losses at the gene ends were 2 bases for V and 2 bases for J; bases not matched to a gene: 2. The CDR3 here is CASSEIAGTYNEQFF. The CDR3 bases that were read are TGTGCCAGCAGTGAAATAGCGGGGACCTACAATGAG.

This clone appeared many times. The sequenced fragment ends 3 residues before the CDR3 boundary, so the rest is inferred from the germline J gene. This chain joins TRBV2 and TRBJ1-1; the match to TRBD1 covers 7 bases. The CDR3 runs 14 residues. The germline V gene has CDR1 SNHLY and CDR2 FYNNEI. V shed 7 bases, J shed 1 base, and the junction held 6 bases outside the gene matches. CDR3 DNA (partial): TGTGCCAGCATCTCGGGACAGTGGAACACTGAA. It is translated as CASISGQWNTE. The whole CDR3 reads CASISGQWNTEAFF.

This clone was seen repeatedly, ten times or more. The read ends 3 residues before the CDR3 terminus; that terminus is restored from the germline J gene. The chain links TRBV5-1 to TRBJ1-2, with D possibly TRBD1 on 5 matching bases. CDR1 is SGHRS, CDR2 YFSETQ, per germline. The CDR3 loop spans 13 amino acids. The CDR3 region is CASSRSRDYGYTF. The covered CDR3 bases are TGCGCCAGCAGCCGTTCCCGGGACTACGGA.

Turning to this clone: Compared with germline, one end of the junction differs, possibly owing to a read error. The sequenced part of the CDR3 DNA is TGTGCTAGCAGCCAAGCCAGCGGGGGGCTTAATGAG. This codes for CASSQASGGLNE. The full CDR3 protein reads CASSQASGGLNEQFF. This rearrangement joins TRBV7-7 to TRBJ2-1; 9 bases line up with TRBD2. From the germline J gene comes the end of the CDR3, since the read stops 3 residues before it. Per the germline V gene, CDR1 is SSHAT and CDR2 is FNYEAQ (reference sequence). The CDR3 loop spans 15 amino acids.

This clone has only a few counts. The CDR3 end is not reached by the read, which stops 3 residues before it; the germline J gene fills it in. The V gene is TRBV7-6, the J gene TRBJ1-1; possible D gene TRBD1, 5 bases. Germline loops: CDR1 SGHVS, CDR2 FNYEAQ. CDR3 length equals 15 residues. V shed 0 bases and J shed 1 base, with 9 bases lying between them. The CDR3 region is CASSLAGRGNTEAFF. CDR3 DNA, as far as it was read: TGTGCCAGCAGCTTAGCGGGGAGGGGGAACACTGAA.

This clone was detected many times. The junction differs from germline at one of its ends, possibly a read error. The read terminates 3 residues ahead of where the CDR3 ends, so the germline J gene completes it. The gene calls are TRBV4-2 and TRBJ1-2; D is ambiguous. The germline V gene has CDR1 LGHNA and CDR2 YNFKEQ. This CDR3 spans 18 amino acids. The CDR3 bases that were read are TGCGCCAGCAGCCAATCAAGTCGTAAAGAGTCGGCAGGCTATGGC. It translates to CASSQSSRKESAGYG. The full-length CDR3 reads as CASSQSSRKESAGYGYTF.

This clone was seen more than once but under ten times. The covered CDR3 bases are TGTGCCAGCTCCGAGATGCTGGACATAGCCTACGAG. Amino acids: CASSEMLDIAYE. The whole CDR3 region reads CASSEMLDIAYEQYF. The chain links TRBV18 to TRBJ2-7, with D possibly TRBD1 on 5 matching bases. The observed sequence ends 3 residues before the CDR3 terminus, with the missing tail filled in from the germline J gene. The CDR3 extends over 15 amino acids. Looked up from germline, CDR1 is KGHSH and CDR2 is LQKENI. Trimming pared 6 bases from V and 2 bases from J, leaving 17 bases between.

CDR3 in amino acids: CASSMGGRMDSPLHF. The covered CDR3 bases are TGTGCCAGTAGTATGGGGGGGCGAATGGATTCACCC. V usage is TRBV19 and J usage is TRBJ1-6; D possibly corresponds to TRBD1 (6 bases). The read ends 3 residues early relative to the CDR3; the germline J gene fills the gap. The CDR3 covers 15 residues. V was clipped by 3 bases and J by 8 bases, with 14 bases between them. Germline lookup yields CDR1 LNHDA and CDR2 SQIVND (reference sequence). Full variable domain (outside the CDR3, taken from reference TRBV19 and TRBJ1-6): DGGITQSPKYLFRKEGQNVTLSCEQNLNHDAMYWYRQDPGQGLRLIYYSQIVNDFQKGDIAEGYSVSREKKESFPLTVTSAQKNPTAFYLCASSMGGRMDSPLHFGNGTRLTVT.

This clone occurred a few times. The read halts 3 residues ahead of the CDR3 end, with the missing end drawn from the germline J gene. The chain employs TRBV19 and TRBJ2-1; TRBD2 matches at 7 bases. Unmatched junction bases numbered 9, after V lost 3 bases and J lost 1 base. The CDR3 is 17 amino acids. Germline assignment: CDR1 LNHDA and CDR2 SQIVND (reference sequence). The CDR3 DNA, read in part, is TGTGCCAGTAGTATCCTCCTGCTGGGGGGGTCCTACAATGAG. This encodes CASSILLLGGSYNE. The whole CDR3 reads CASSILLLGGSYNEQFF.

The table lists this clone with many counts. The read ends 3 residues before the CDR3 terminus; that terminus is restored from the germline J gene. The chain combines TRBV20-1 with TRBJ1-4; D may be TRBD1 (5 bases). Looked up from germline, CDR1 is DFQATT and CDR2 is SNEGSKA (reference sequence). Trimming removed 6 bases at V and 6 bases at J, with 14 bases between. The CDR3 totals 13 residues. The CDR3 DNA, read in part, is TGCAGTGCCCGACGGGGGATCGATGAAAAA. It specifies CSARRGIDEK. The full CDR3 sequence reads CSARRGIDEKLFF.

This clone has a count of ten or more. The read gets to within 3 residues of the CDR3 end, and the germline J gene fills in the rest. The chain joins TRBV5-1 to TRBJ2-2, with 9 bases fitting TRBD2. The CDR3 consists of 16 residues. Germline trimming cut 0 bases from V and 7 bases from J; bases unmatched to any gene: 7. CDR1 and CDR2 (germline): SGHRS, YFSETQ. The part of the CDR3 DNA that was read is TGCGCCAGCAGCTTGGTAGCGGGGGACCTCGGCGGGGAG. This translates into CASSLVAGDLGGE. The whole CDR3 sequence reads CASSLVAGDLGGELFF. Together with reference TRBV5-1 and TRBJ2-2, the CDR3 gives the full variable domain: KAGVTQTPRYLIKTRGQQVTLSCSPISGHRSVSWYQQTPGQGLQFLFEYFSETQRNKGNFPGRFSGRQFSNSRSEMNVSTLELGDSALYLCASSLVAGDLGGELFFGEGSRLTVL.

This clone was counted between two and nine times. The read is 3 residues too short to cover the CDR3 end, so that end is filled in from the germline J gene. The V call is TRBV2, the J call TRBJ2-7, with a weak D call TRBD1 (5 bases). Trimming took 8 bases from V and 6 from J, leaving 17 bases between them. CDR3 size: 13 residues. CDR1 and CDR2 from the germline V gene are SNHLY and FYNNEI. The covered CDR3 bases are TGTGCCAGCCGCTCGGCAGGGATGCGCGAG. This sequence encodes CASRSAGMRE. The entire CDR3 protein reads CASRSAGMREQYF.

In this sample, this clone turned up a few times. The CDR3 end lies 3 residues beyond the end of the read and is filled in from the germline J gene. The chain couples TRBV19 to TRBJ2-6; TRBD1 aligns across 9 bases. The CDR3 loop spans 16 amino acids. The germline V gene encodes CDR1 LNHDA and CDR2 SQIVND (reference sequence). V was clipped by 5 bases and J by 0 bases; unmatched bases: 2. The part of the CDR3 DNA that was read is TGTGCCAGTAGTTGGACAGGGGACTCTGGGGCCAACGTC. Translating gives CASSWTGDSGANV. The complete CDR3 protein is CASSWTGDSGANVLTF.

There are a few counts of this clone. CDR3 DNA, as far as it was read: TGTGCCAGTAGTATACGTGGACCTGGGGGCCGCAATTCACCC. Translated: CASSIRGPGGRNSP. The CDR3 in full is CASSIRGPGGRNSPLHF. The chain is built from TRBV19 and TRBJ1-6; weak D call: TRBD1 (6 bases). With the read ending 3 residues before the CDR3 end, the germline J gene is used to fill in that end. The V gene's germline CDR1 is LNHDA and CDR2 SQIVND (reference sequence). With 2 bases removed from V and 7 bases from J, the gap between germline ends came to 18 bases. This CDR3 has 17 amino acids.

Concerning this clone: Sequencing ends 3 residues short of the CDR3 end; the germline J gene provides the rest. V usage is TRBV6-2 or TRBV6-3 and J usage is TRBJ2-7; D gene uncertain. Germline V gene sequence: CDR1 MNHEY, CDR2 SVGEGT. Trimming removed 0 bases from V and 4 bases from J, with 7 bases in between. This CDR3 comprises 13 residues. CDR3 amino acids: CASSYSFNYEQYF. CDR3 DNA, as far as it was read: TGTGCCAGCAGTTACTCCTTTAATTACGAG.

This clone showed up just a few times. Read coverage stops 3 residues before the CDR3 terminus; the germline J gene supplies the remainder. J is TRBJ1-1 and V is TRBV30, with 8 positions matching TRBD1. Germline V gene sequence: CDR1 GTSNPN, CDR2 SVGIG (reference sequence). This CDR3 has 13 residues. Incomplete CDR3 DNA: TGTGCCTGGAGACAGGGGGGTTTGGCGAAG. Translation: CAWRQGGLAK. In full, the CDR3 is CAWRQGGLAKAFF.

The sample holds a few counts of this clone. The read gets to within 3 residues of the CDR3 end, and the germline J gene fills in the rest. This chain connects TRBV18 to TRBJ1-1, with 9 bases fitting TRBD1. The V segment lost 3 bases and the J segment 3 bases; nucleotides outside the gene matches: 11. Germline V lookup: CDR1 KGHSH, CDR2 LQKENI. CDR3 size: 17 residues. The sequenced part of the CDR3 DNA is TGTGCCAGCTCACCGATCCCAACGGGACAGGGAGACACTGAA. As protein: CASSPIPTGQGDTE. The complete CDR3 protein is CASSPIPTGQGDTEAFF. Looking up the rest from reference TRBV18 and TRBJ1-1 gives the full variable domain: NAGVMQNPRHLVRRRGQEARLRCSPMKGHSHVYWYRQLPEEGLKFMVYLQKENIIDESGMPKERFSAEFPKEGPSILRIQQVVRGDSAAYFCASSPIPTGQGDTEAFFGQGTRLTVV.

At least ten counts were recorded for this clone. The CDR3 bases that were read are TGCAGTGCCCACAGACAGGGTCGCGAG. It translates to CSAHRQGRE. From start to end, the CDR3 is CSAHRQGREQYF. The chain joins TRBV20-1 to TRBJ2-7, with 7 bases matching TRBD1. The observed sequence ends 3 residues before the CDR3 terminus, with the missing tail filled in from the germline J gene. CDR1 DFQATT and CDR2 SNEGSKA come from the germline V gene (reference sequence). Unmatched junction bases numbered 8, after V lost 6 bases and J lost 6 bases. The CDR3 has 12 amino acids.

In its sample, this clone was seen a few times. The read ends 3 residues before the CDR3 terminus; that terminus is restored from the germline J gene. The rearrangement joins TRBV19 to TRBJ1-6; TRBD1 is a possible D gene (6 bases). Germline V gene data show CDR1 as LNHDA and CDR2 as SQIVND (reference sequence). This CDR3 has 13 amino acids. Trimming stripped 1 base from V and 10 bases from J, with 8 bases between. CDR3 loop: CASSIAGASPLHF. Incomplete CDR3 DNA: TGTGCCAGTAGTATAGCAGGGGCCTCACCC.

In this sample, this clone turned up a few times. The sequence runs out 3 residues before the end of the CDR3; the remainder is reconstructed from the germline J gene. J is TRBJ1-1 and V is TRBV19, with 8 bases fitting TRBD1. With V trimmed by 0 bases and J by 4 bases, 10 bases remained unmatched. CDR1 is LNHDA and CDR2 is SQIVND in the germline V gene (reference sequence). The length of the CDR3 is 17 residues. Incomplete CDR3 DNA: TGTGCCAGTAGTATAGAATGGGGACAGGAGAGGGGCACTGAA. It is translated as CASSIEWGQERGTE. The full CDR3 protein reads CASSIEWGQERGTEAFF.

Comment on this clone: The sequence runs out 3 residues before the end of the CDR3; the remainder is reconstructed from the germline J gene. The J gene is TRBJ2-3, the V gene TRBV5-5; a weak D match, TRBD2 (7 bases). The germline V gene encodes CDR1 SGHKS and CDR2 YYEKEE (reference sequence). V lost 0 bases and J 4 bases, leaving 12 bases between the germline ends. The CDR3 consists of 15 residues. The CDR3 DNA, read in part, is TGTGCCAGCAGCTTGGACGGGGGGCTGGCAGATACG. Its protein is CASSLDGGLADT. In full, the CDR3 reads CASSLDGGLADTQYF.

Of note for this clone: With the read ending 3 residues before the CDR3 end, the germline J gene is used to fill in that end. The rearrangement uses TRBV2 and TRBJ2-5, with a weak D call TRBD2 (6 bases). The germline V and J ends were trimmed by 0 bases and 0 bases, with 17 bases remaining between them. The CDR3 contains 18 residues. The V gene's germline CDR1 is SNHLY and CDR2 FYNNEI. The sequenced CDR3 bases are TGTGCCAGCAGTGAAGCGCTTAGTAGCGGCTGGCACCAAGAGACC. Its protein product is CASSEALSSGWHQET. The complete CDR3 protein is CASSEALSSGWHQETQYF. Based on the CDR3 plus reference TRBV2 and TRBJ2-5, the full variable domain is EPEVTQTPSHQVTQMGQEVILRCVPISNHLYFYWYRQILGQKVEFLVSFYNNEISEKSEIFDDQFSVERPDGSNFTLKIRSTKLEDSAMYFCASSEALSSGWHQETQYFGPGTRLLVL.

The table lists this clone with a few counts. The CDR3 is cut off 3 residues early in the read; its end comes from the germline J gene. The chain joins TRBV6-1 to TRBJ1-3; possibly TRBD1 for D (6 bases). The CDR3 length is 15 residues. Germline values: CDR1 MNHNS, CDR2 SASEGT. V gave up 4 bases and J gave up 2 bases, with 12 bases separating them. CDR3 amino acids: CASSGLQGTGNTIYF. The sequenced part of the CDR3 DNA is TGTGCCAGCAGTGGATTACAGGGTACTGGAAACACC.

About this clone: The read comes to an end 3 residues before the CDR3 does, leaving the germline J gene to fill in the end. The rearrangement joins TRBV18 to TRBJ2-7; D perhaps matches TRBD1 (6 bases). The germline V and J ends were trimmed by 6 bases and 2 bases, with 17 bases remaining between them. This CDR3 has 15 residues. Germline CDR1 reads KGHSH; CDR2 reads LQKENI. Partial CDR3 DNA: TGTGCCAGCTCGCAAAATCCAGGGGTCGCCTACGAG. This encodes CASSQNPGVAYE. The full CDR3 is CASSQNPGVAYEQYF.

This clone was counted at least ten times. This CDR3 reads CASSQNLRDTQYF. The covered CDR3 bases are TGTGCCAGCAGCCAAAACCTTAGAGATACG. V usage is TRBV7-2 and J usage is TRBJ2-3; no reliable D call. The read halts 3 residues ahead of the CDR3 end, with the missing end drawn from the germline J gene. Trimming removed 5 bases from V and 5 bases from J, with 11 bases in between. Germline V gene data show CDR1 as SGHTA and CDR2 as FQGNSA. The CDR3 length is 13 residues.